One and the same sample provided the 30 T cell receptor beta chains below, sequenced in a study of shared clonotypes between healthy human individuals (dated by TCRdb to 2020 to 2021). To prepare the library, the immunoSEQ multiplex PCR assay was applied. TCRdb took over this immuneACCESS table, retaining in-frame rearrangements with V and J assigned. Such tables are incomplete; in checked studies, under half of the missing clones stem from an unresolved V gene, and the remainder is unexplained. Here the sample has about 580,000 clones; roughly 98% occur a single time. The top ten hold roughly 0.29% of the sample. For the CD8 naive samples, CD45RO-negative cells were positively selected for CCR7, yielding a CD45RA+CCR7+ population from which TemRA cells were excluded. Sample: naive CD8+ T cells sorted from blood. The cell subset or site label for this specimen denotes: CD45RA+CCR7+. These receptors came from a man aged 25 to 40 in good health.

Turning to this clone: At the DNA level, this CDR3 is encoded by other sequences in the same sample as well. The gene calls are TRBV27 and TRBJ2-3, with 11 bases lining up with TRBD2. In germline, CDR1 is MNHEY, CDR2 SMNVEV (reference sequence). Trimming cost V 5 bases and J 5 bases; bases outside gene matches: 3. CDR3 length: 14 amino acids. The CDR3: CASSLGTSGDTQYF. CDR3 nucleotides: TGTGCCAGCAGTCTCGGGACTAGCGGAGATACGCAGTATTTT.

The chain recombines TRBV2 with TRBJ2-5, with no clear D. V lost 0 bases to trimming and J lost 0 bases, with 29 bases between them. Germline CDR1 SNHLY, CDR2 FYNNEI. The CDR3 runs 22 residues. The CDR3 loop reads CASSEASPFSLATSNNQETQYF. The CDR3 DNA sequence: TGTGCCAGCAGTGAAGCCTCACCCTTCTCCTTAGCAACCAGTAACAACCAAGAGACCCAGTACTTC.

The J gene is TRBJ1-5, the V gene TRBV27; D possibly corresponds to TRBD1 (6 bases). Between the trimmed V and J ends, which lost 10 bases and 3 bases, there was a span of 13 bases. The CDR3 covers 13 residues. Germline assignment: CDR1 MNHEY and CDR2 SMNVEV (reference sequence). The CDR3: CATGQRNNQPQHF. The CDR3 coding sequence is TGTGCCACCGGACAGCGAAACAATCAGCCCCAGCATTTT.

The chain recombines TRBV15 with TRBJ1-2; no clear D. CDR1 is LNHNV and CDR2 is YYDKDF in the germline V gene (reference sequence). The CDR3 contains 15 residues. V was clipped by 1 base and J by 1 base, with 10 bases between them. CDR3 coding DNA: TGTGCCACCAGCAGAGGTTTTGGATTTAACTATGGCTACACCTTC. It is translated as CATSRGFGFNYGYTF.

The chain couples TRBV7-2 to TRBJ2-5, with D hard to call. Germline V gene lookup returns CDR1 SGHTA and CDR2 FQGNSA. The CDR3 runs to 14 residues. With 2 bases removed from V and 1 base from J, the gap between germline ends came to 8 bases. The CDR3: CASSLMWGQETQYF. CDR3 nucleotides: TGTGCCAGCAGCTTAATGTGGGGCCAAGAGACCCAGTACTTC.

This rearrangement joins TRBV11-3 to TRBJ2-1; no reliable D call. The CDR3 spans 14 residues. CDR1 and CDR2 (germline): SGHNT, YENEEA. Trimming cost V 0 bases and J 2 bases, with 5 bases left between them. The CDR3 DNA is TGTGCCAGCAGCTTAGAGGGCCCCTACAATGAGCAGTTCTTC. Its protein product is CASSLEGPYNEQFF.

This clone appeared a single time. The chain joins TRBV6-5 to TRBJ2-1; D remains ambiguous. Germline values: CDR1 MNHEY, CDR2 SVGAGI. The V gene lost 7 bases and the J gene lost 5 bases, with 9 bases spanning the gap. The CDR3 sequence is 12 residues long. CDR3 sequence: CASTQWDNEQFF. As DNA, the CDR3 is TGTGCCAGCACCCAATGGGACAATGAGCAGTTCTTC.

The chain is built from TRBV10-2 and TRBJ1-4; no definite D call. The CDR3 covers 15 residues. Per germline, CDR1 WSHSY and CDR2 SAAADI. Trimming cost V 3 bases and J 0 bases, with 8 bases left between them. The CDR3 sequence is CASSDPAATNEKLFF. CDR3 nucleotides: TGCGCCAGCAGTGATCCAGCGGCAACTAATGAAAAACTGTTTTTT.

The V and J genes are TRBV15 and TRBJ1-1; D is possibly TRBD1 (6 bases). Germline CDR1 and CDR2: LNHNV and YYDKDF (reference sequence). The CDR3 covers 14 residues. V dropped 3 bases and J dropped 6 bases, with 14 bases sitting between them. The CDR3 is CATSSERGGPEAFF. CDR3 DNA sequence: TGTGCCACCAGCAGCGAAAGGGGGGGCCCTGAAGCTTTCTTT.

The V call is TRBV9, the J call TRBJ2-3, with 13 bases matching TRBD2. CDR3 length equals 15 residues. Trimming removed 4 bases from V and 4 bases from J; junction bases left unmatched: 3. The germline gives CDR1 SGDLS, CDR2 YYNGEE. CDR3 DNA sequence: TGTGCCAGCAGCCTCACTAGCGGGAGGGCAGATACGCAGTATTTT. Its protein product is CASSLTSGRADTQYF.

V is TRBV5-4 and J is TRBJ2-1; 10 bases match TRBD2. Germline CDR1 and CDR2: SGHNT and YYREEE (reference sequence). Losses at the gene ends were 4 bases for V and 7 bases for J; bases not matched to a gene: 11. This CDR3 has 16 amino acids. The CDR3 sequence is CASSPLAGEGWNEQFF. CDR3 nucleotide sequence: TGTGCCAGCAGCCCTCTAGCGGGAGAGGGGTGGAATGAGCAGTTCTTC.

The chain joins TRBV29-1 to TRBJ2-1; D may be TRBD2 (6 bases). The V and J ends lost 2 bases and 0 bases respectively, with 14 bases between them. The CDR3 is made up of 16 amino acids. CDR1 is SQVTM, CDR2 ANQGSEA, per germline. The CDR3 sequence: CSVELARGRSYNEQFF. DNA for the CDR3: TGCAGCGTTGAACTAGCGAGGGGCCGCTCCTACAATGAGCAGTTCTTC.

In its sample, this clone was seen once. This chain connects TRBV29-1 to TRBJ2-2, with 10 bases identical to TRBD2. The germline CDR1 and CDR2 sequences are SQVTM and ANQGSEA. V lost 6 bases and J lost 6; bases outside the gene matches: 4. The CDR3 sequence is 13 residues long. This chain's CDR3 is CSVGLAGAGELFF. The CDR3 nucleotides are TGCAGCGTAGGTCTAGCGGGAGCCGGGGAGCTGTTTTTT.

V usage is TRBV5-4 and J usage is TRBJ2-1; D remains unclear. Trimming took off 0 bases at V and 4 bases at J, with 11 bases between the two ends. Germline CDR1 reads SGHNT; CDR2 reads YYREEE (reference sequence). The CDR3 extends over 15 amino acids. The CDR3 here is CASSLEVGAYNEQFF. The CDR3 DNA follows: TGTGCCAGCAGCTTGGAGGTTGGCGCTTACAATGAGCAGTTCTTC.

This clone was seen only once. Different DNA sequences within this sample yield the same CDR3. This chain uses TRBV6-5 with TRBJ1-2; TRBD1 matches at 7 bases. V gave up 0 bases and J gave up 2 bases; unmatched junction bases: 0. The CDR3 covers 14 residues. Germline CDR1 reads MNHEY; CDR2 reads SVGAGI. CDR3 sequence reads: CASSYSTGNYGYTF. In nucleotides, the CDR3 is TGTGCCAGCAGTTACTCGACAGGGAACTATGGCTACACCTTC.

The chain has TRBV10-3 and TRBJ2-2; D ambiguous. Trimming removed 3 bases at V and 4 bases at J, with 3 bases between. Germline-derived CDR1 and CDR2 are ENHRY and SYGVKD. CDR3 length: 12 residues. The CDR3 nucleotides are TGTGCCATCAGTGACATCACCGGGGAGCTGTTTTTT. Its protein product is CAISDITGELFF.

This rearrangement joins TRBV7-9 to TRBJ2-7; 12 bases align to TRBD1. V lost 1 base, J lost 3 bases, and 10 bases stayed unmatched. Germline V gene lookup returns CDR1 SEHNR and CDR2 FQNEAQ (reference sequence). The CDR3 is 18 amino acids. The CDR3 protein is CASSLGDLGQGANYEQYF. In nucleotides, the CDR3 is TGTGCCAGCAGCTTAGGGGACCTGGGACAGGGGGCCAACTACGAGCAGTACTTC.

The chain is built from TRBV11-2 and TRBJ1-5; weak D call: TRBD1 (6 bases). The CDR3 totals 19 residues. V was clipped by 0 bases and J by 1 base, with 19 bases between them. Germline V gene data show CDR1 as SGHAT and CDR2 as FQNNGV. The CDR3 bases are TGTGCCAGCAGCTTAGATATGGACAGTCCCCAGGGAAGCAATCAGCCCCAGCATTTT. Protein: CASSLDMDSPQGSNQPQHF.

The chain employs TRBV7-9 and TRBJ2-7; perhaps TRBD1 as D (6 bases). The germline V gene has CDR1 SEHNR and CDR2 FQNEAQ (reference sequence). The V gene lost 7 bases and the J gene lost 5 bases, with 12 bases spanning the gap. CDR3 length: 12 amino acids. The CDR3 sequence is CASKTGSHEQYF. The CDR3 DNA sequence: TGTGCCAGCAAAACAGGGTCCCACGAGCAGTACTTC. The entire variable domain, with the rest obtained from reference TRBV7-9 and TRBJ2-7, is as follows: DTGVSQNPRHKITKRGQNVTFRCDPISEHNRLYWYRQTLGQGPEFLTYFQNEAQLEKSRLLSDRFSAERPKGSFSTLEIQRTEQGDSAMYLCASKTGSHEQYFGPGTRLTVT.

This rearrangement joins TRBV5-1 to TRBJ2-1; D is unresolved. Between the trimmed V and J ends, which lost 4 bases and 12 bases, there was a span of 14 bases. In germline, CDR1 is SGHRS, CDR2 YFSETQ. The CDR3 has 12 residues. The DNA for the CDR3 is TGCGCCAGCAGCGCCCAAGGACGTGGGCAGTTCTTC. It translates to CASSAQGRGQFF.

The chain is built from TRBV29-1 and TRBJ1-1; 7 bases fit TRBD1. Germline V CDR1 and CDR2: SQVTM, ANQGSEA. The CDR3 is 15 amino acids. CDR3 DNA sequence: TGCAGTCCTGAGGGGGCCGGGACAGATAACACTGAAGCTTTCTTT. It translates to CSPEGAGTDNTEAFF.

Remarks on this clone: Other DNA sequences from this sample encode an identical CDR3 as well. The gene calls are TRBV9 and TRBJ2-3, with 12 bases fitting TRBD2. The germline CDR1 and CDR2 sequences are SGDLS and YYNGEE. Unmatched junction bases numbered 2, after V lost 3 bases and J lost 3 bases. The length of the CDR3 is 15 residues. Here the CDR3 DNA reads TGTGCCAGCAGCGAGGGGACTAGCGGGACAGATACGCAGTATTTT. As protein: CASSEGTSGTDTQYF.

The rearrangement joins TRBV4-1 to TRBJ2-7; the D gene is possibly TRBD2 (6 bases). Germline values: CDR1 MGHRA, CDR2 YSYEKL. CDR3 size: 15 residues. The germline V and J ends were trimmed by 1 base and 3 bases, with 13 bases remaining between them. The CDR3: CASSQGAGGLYEQYF. For the CDR3, the DNA is TGCGCCAGCAGCCAAGGTGCTGGGGGACTCTACGAGCAGTACTTC.

The chain joins TRBV29-1 to TRBJ2-5; possibly TRBD2 for D (5 bases). The CDR3 sequence is 15 residues long. Trimming took off 3 bases at V and 5 bases at J, with 19 bases between the two ends. Germline CDR1 is SQVTM and CDR2 is ANQGSEA. DNA for the CDR3: TGCAGCGTTGAGGTTAGCGACTACTCCACGGAGACCCAGTACTTC. It encodes CSVEVSDYSTETQYF.

The rearrangement joins TRBV9 to TRBJ1-1, with D maybe TRBD1 (6 bases). Germline assignment: CDR1 SGDLS and CDR2 YYNGEE. The CDR3 sequence is 14 residues long. Trimming shortened V by 2 bases and J by 4 bases, and 12 bases separated the two germline ends. The CDR3 DNA sequence: TGTGCCAGCAGCGTCAAACAGGGTTTCACTGAAGCTTTCTTT. It encodes CASSVKQGFTEAFF.

The gene calls are TRBV6-5 and TRBJ2-3, with 7 positions matching TRBD1. The CDR3 has 14 amino acids. V was pared by 5 bases and J by 6 bases, with 8 bases of the junction left unmatched. The germline V gene encodes CDR1 MNHEY and CDR2 SVGAGI. The CDR3 reads CASSHRQGFDTQYF. In DNA form, the CDR3 reads TGTGCCAGCAGTCATAGACAGGGATTCGATACGCAGTATTTT.

A remark on this clone: A junction boundary mismatches the germline segment, possibly from a read error. The chain has TRBV7-7 and TRBJ2-7; D remains unclear. This CDR3 spans 13 amino acids. The V gene's germline CDR1 is SSHAT and CDR2 FNYEAQ (reference sequence). CDR3 sequence: CASSLYSSYEQYF. The CDR3 DNA reads as TGTGCTAGCAGCTTATACAGCTCTTACGAGCAGTACTTC.

V usage is TRBV4-1 and J usage is TRBJ2-7; D perhaps matches TRBD2 (6 bases). The germline V and J ends were trimmed by 1 base and 2 bases, with 12 bases remaining between them. Germline values: CDR1 MGHRA, CDR2 YSYEKL. The CDR3 runs to 15 residues. The CDR3 spells CASSQVSGSAYEQYF. The CDR3 DNA reads as TGCGCCAGCAGCCAAGTTTCCGGGAGCGCCTACGAGCAGTACTTC.

Here the CDR3 reads CASSSPHGQLTYEQYF. The CDR3 bases are TGTGCCAGCAGTTCCCCTCATGGACAGCTCACCTACGAGCAGTACTTC. V is TRBV6-5 and J is TRBJ2-7, with a weak D call TRBD1 (6 bases). The ends were cut back, 4 bases at V and 2 bases at J, with 18 bases in the middle. The CDR3 runs to 16 residues. Germline-derived CDR1 and CDR2 are MNHEY and SVGAGI.

A note on this clone: This specimen includes other DNA sequences encoding the same CDR3. The chain has TRBV9 and TRBJ2-1, with unresolved D. The CDR3 length is 13 residues. Germline values: CDR1 SGDLS, CDR2 YYNGEE. Trimming stripped 0 bases from V and 1 base from J, with 2 bases between. The CDR3 sequence is CASSVDSYNEQFF. The DNA for the CDR3 is TGTGCCAGCAGCGTAGATTCCTACAATGAGCAGTTCTTC.